Below are 28 T cell receptor beta chains sequenced from a single sample in a study of cytomegalovirus exposure and HLA in healthy donors. Produced via immunoSEQ multiplex PCR; TCRdb's table is partial and in-frame only. The data hold around 150,000 clones, with roughly 90% observed a single time. Sequenced: PBMCs. Every receptor here comes from a man aged 18 to 29 in good health and CMV-seronegative.

This chain uses TRBV7-9 with TRBJ2-5, with 7 bases fitting TRBD2. The CDR3 extends over 14 amino acids. Trimming at V came to 3 bases and at J to 3 bases, leaving 4 bases not matched to a gene. Per the germline V gene, CDR1 is SEHNR and CDR2 is FQNEAQ (reference sequence). CDR3 loop: CASSLNAGEETQYF. CDR3 coding DNA: TGTGCCAGCAGCTTGAACGCGGGGGAAGAGACCCAGTACTTC. Together with reference TRBV7-9 and TRBJ2-5, the CDR3 gives the full variable domain: DTGVSQNPRHKITKRGQNVTFRCDPISEHNRLYWYRQTLGQGPEFLTYFQNEAQLEKSRLLSDRFSAERPKGSFSTLEIQRTEQGDSAMYLCASSLNAGEETQYFGPGTRLLVL.

The chain is built from TRBV6-6 and TRBJ2-7, with TRBD2 matching 16 bases. Trimming removed 8 bases from V and 2 bases from J; junction bases left unmatched: 6. CDR1 is MNHNY, CDR2 SVGAGI, per germline (reference sequence). The CDR3 has 16 residues. The CDR3 DNA sequence: TGTGCCAGCCGGGGACTAGCGGGAGGGCTTACCTACGAGCAGTACGTC. Amino acids: CASRGLAGGLTYEQYV.

This rearrangement joins TRBV7-9 to TRBJ1-1; 8 bases agree with TRBD1. The trim removed 5 bases at V and 4 bases at J, leaving 9 bases unmatched. CDR3 length: 15 amino acids. CDR1 and CDR2 from the germline V gene are SEHNR and FQNEAQ (reference sequence). The DNA for the CDR3 is TGTGCCAGCAGCGGCGACAGGGGTATACGCACTGAAGCTTTCTTT. It yields the protein CASSGDRGIRTEAFF. Using reference TRBV7-9 and TRBJ1-1 for the parts outside the CDR3, the full variable domain is DTGVSQNPRHKITKRGQNVTFRCDPISEHNRLYWYRQTLGQGPEFLTYFQNEAQLEKSRLLSDRFSAERPKGSFSTLEIQRTEQGDSAMYLCASSGDRGIRTEAFFGQGTRLTVV.

V and J are TRBV6-5 and TRBJ1-2; D not resolved. Germline V lookup: CDR1 MNHEY, CDR2 SVGAGI. Trimming shortened V by 6 bases and J by 5 bases, and 16 bases separated the two germline ends. The CDR3 has 14 residues. CDR3 in DNA: TGTGCCAGCAGAAGCGGGCGGACTCAGTATGGCTACACCTTC. Translated: CASRSGRTQYGYTF.

The V gene is TRBV7-9, the J gene TRBJ2-7; D possibly corresponds to TRBD1 (6 bases). Trimming cost V 5 bases and J 0 bases, with 11 bases left between them. The CDR3 is 14 residues long. From germline, CDR1 is SEHNR and CDR2 FQNEAQ (reference sequence). CDR3 DNA: TGTGCCAGCAGCCCCGGGGACACCTCCTACGAGCAGTACGTC. This sequence encodes CASSPGDTSYEQYV.

This clone was seen just once. The rearrangement links TRBV5-1 to TRBJ2-2; TRBD2 agrees at 12 bases. Unmatched junction bases numbered 15, after V lost 4 bases and J lost 5 bases. Germline-derived CDR1 and CDR2 are SGHRS and YFSETQ. This CDR3 comprises 19 residues. In nucleotides, the CDR3 is TGCGCCAGCAGCGCCCGGGACAGAGGACTAGCGGGATCAACCGGGGAGCTGTTTTTT. It codes for CASSARDRGLAGSTGELFF.

V gene TRBV5-4 combines with J gene TRBJ1-1; TRBD1 might be the D (5 bases). Germline assignment: CDR1 SGHNT and CDR2 YYREEE (reference sequence). The CDR3 is 14 amino acids. The V gene lost 0 bases and the J gene lost 1 base, with 7 bases spanning the gap. CDR3 region: CASSLETENTEAFF. CDR3 in DNA: TGTGCCAGCAGCTTGGAGACAGAGAACACTGAAGCTTTCTTT.

This chain uses TRBV5-1 with TRBJ2-1; 8 bases line up with TRBD2. CDR1 is SGHRS and CDR2 is YFSETQ in the germline V gene. The CDR3 totals 13 residues. With 4 bases clipped from V and 9 bases from J, the junction kept 6 bases outside the gene matches. CDR3 coding DNA: TGCGCCAGCAGCGACGGACTAGCCGGTGAGCAGTTCTTC. Its translation: CASSDGLAGEQFF.

This chain joins TRBV9 and TRBJ2-7; TRBD2 aligns across 10 bases. Germline CDR1 SGDLS, CDR2 YYNGEE. The CDR3 totals 16 residues. V trimming: 0 bases; J trimming: 2 bases; junction bases outside the gene matches: 5. The CDR3 region is CASSVASTSGAYEQYF. CDR3 in DNA: TGTGCCAGCAGCGTAGCCTCCACTAGCGGGGCCTACGAGCAGTACTTC.

V gene TRBV7-2 combines with J gene TRBJ1-5; D perhaps matches TRBD1 (5 bases). Trimming pared 5 bases from V and 4 bases from J, leaving 18 bases between. This CDR3 is 16 amino acids long. Germline V lookup: CDR1 SGHTA, CDR2 FQGNSA. DNA of the CDR3: TGTGCCAGCAGCCTGGCCGGGGGGGGGTCGAATCAGCCCCAGCATTTT. It yields the protein CASSLAGGGSNQPQHF. Filled out from reference TRBV7-2 and TRBJ1-5, the complete variable domain reads GAGVSQSPSNKVTEKGKDVELRCDPISGHTALYWYRQSLGQGLEFLIYFQGNSAPDKSGLPSDRFSAERTGGSVSTLTIQRTQQEDSAVYLCASSLAGGGSNQPQHFGDGTRLSIL.

The J gene is TRBJ1-2, the V gene TRBV4-2; TRBD1 matches at 7 bases. J lost 2 bases, V lost 4 bases, and 7 bases had no gene match. Germline V gene sequence: CDR1 LGHNA, CDR2 YNFKEQ. CDR3 length: 15 residues. Written as DNA, the CDR3 is TGTGCCAGCAGCCGAGAATCGGGACAGAACTATGGCTACACCTTC. It encodes CASSRESGQNYGYTF.

The V call is TRBV6-5, the J call TRBJ1-2; D is uncertain. Per the germline V gene, CDR1 is MNHEY and CDR2 is SVGAGI. The ends were cut back, 7 bases at V and 8 bases at J, with 17 bases in the middle. The CDR3 consists of 13 residues. This CDR3 is CASMNAGFSGYTF. The CDR3, as DNA: TGTGCCAGCATGAATGCGGGGTTTAGCGGCTACACCTTC.

CDR3 amino acids: CASSRPGGTEAFF. The DNA of the CDR3 is TGTGCCAGTAGTAGGCCAGGGGGGACTGAAGCTTTCTTT. This chain joins TRBV19 and TRBJ1-1; 7 bases align to TRBD1. The length of the CDR3 is 13 residues. The ends lost 4 bases at V and 5 bases at J; junction bases unmatched: 4. The germline CDR1 and CDR2 sequences are LNHDA and SQIVND (reference sequence).

This rearrangement joins TRBV7-9 to TRBJ2-7, with 14 bases fitting TRBD2. This CDR3 spans 16 amino acids. Looked up from germline, CDR1 is SEHNR and CDR2 is FQNEAQ (reference sequence). Trimming at V came to 1 base and at J to 4 bases, leaving 3 bases not matched to a gene. The CDR3 protein is CASSLGLAGGHYEQYF. Here the CDR3 DNA reads TGTGCCAGCAGCTTAGGACTAGCGGGGGGGCATTACGAGCAGTACTTC. Together with reference TRBV7-9 and TRBJ2-7, the CDR3 gives the full variable domain: DTGVSQNPRHKITKRGQNVTFRCDPISEHNRLYWYRQTLGQGPEFLTYFQNEAQLEKSRLLSDRFSAERPKGSFSTLEIQRTEQGDSAMYLCASSLGLAGGHYEQYFGPGTRLTVT.

Written as DNA, the CDR3 is TGTGCCAGTAGTATGGGGACAGTTAACACTGAAGCTTTCTTT. This sequence encodes CASSMGTVNTEAFF. The J gene is TRBJ1-1, the V gene TRBV19; 7 bases match TRBD1. Trimming took 3 bases from V and 2 from J; bases not matched to a gene: 3. The CDR3 consists of 14 residues. Germline V CDR1 and CDR2: LNHDA, SQIVND (reference sequence).

This clone came up once. This sequence joins TRBV7-9 and TRBJ1-1; D may be TRBD1 (5 bases). The CDR3 contains 14 residues. CDR1 and CDR2 from the germline V gene are SEHNR and FQNEAQ (reference sequence). Trimming pared 3 bases from V and 3 bases from J, leaving 11 bases between. The CDR3 DNA follows: TGTGCCAGCAGCTTTGGGGGGATGGACACTGAAGCTTTCTTT. This translates into CASSFGGMDTEAFF.

The gene calls are TRBV7-9 and TRBJ2-7, with TRBD1 as a possible D gene (5 bases). The CDR3 is made up of 14 amino acids. V shed 3 bases and J shed 4 bases, with 13 bases lying between them. Germline V gene lookup returns CDR1 SEHNR and CDR2 FQNEAQ (reference sequence). CDR3 bases: TGTGCCAGCAGCTTGCAGGGAACGGGTTACGAGCAGTACTTC. It encodes CASSLQGTGYEQYF.

The chain carries TRBV7-9 and TRBJ2-7, with 7 bases identical to TRBD2. The V and J ends lost 2 bases and 4 bases, in that order; junction bases with no gene match: 8. This CDR3 has 15 residues. Germline CDR1 SEHNR, CDR2 FQNEAQ (reference sequence). The CDR3 DNA follows: TGTGCCAGCAGCTTACAGCACGGGGGGTCTTACGAGCAGTACTTC. It specifies CASSLQHGGSYEQYF.

This clone came up once. V and J are TRBV4-3 and TRBJ1-3, with no clear D. CDR1 LGHNA and CDR2 YSLEER come from the germline V gene. The CDR3 runs 16 residues. V was cut by 4 bases and J by 2 bases, with 15 bases left in between. CDR3 coding DNA: TGCGCCAGCAGCCCCGAAGTGCATTCTACTGGAAACACCATATATTTT. It yields the protein CASSPEVHSTGNTIYF.

The rearrangement links TRBV18 to TRBJ2-1; 9 bases line up with TRBD2. V lost 0 bases to trimming and J lost 13 bases; unmatched junction nucleotides: 4. The CDR3 sequence is 13 residues long. Germline loops: CDR1 KGHSH, CDR2 LQKENI. The CDR3 loop reads CASSPPSSGSQFF. CDR3 in DNA: TGTGCCAGCTCACCACCGAGTAGCGGGAGTCAGTTCTTC.

The chain joins TRBV6-5 to TRBJ2-1; 7 bases line up with TRBD2. J gave up 3 bases and V 8 bases, and 1 base lay outside the gene matches. CDR3 length equals 12 residues. Germline V CDR1 and CDR2: MNHEY, SVGAGI. CDR3 coding DNA: TGTGCCAGCGGGAGGGGCTACAATGAGCAGTTCTTC. It codes for CASGRGYNEQFF.

This chain links TRBV27 with TRBJ1-4; TRBD1 aligns across 7 bases. V was pared by 6 bases and J by 4 bases, with 5 bases of the junction left unmatched. Per the germline V gene, CDR1 is MNHEY and CDR2 is SMNVEV (reference sequence). This CDR3 has 14 residues. CDR3: CASSLTGVNEKLFF. In DNA, the CDR3 is TGTGCCAGCAGCCTAACAGGGGTTAATGAAAAACTGTTTTTT.

The genes are TRBV23-1 and TRBJ2-7, with no clear D. TRBV23-1 is flagged as an ORF with uncertain function. This CDR3 spans 16 amino acids. Trimming removed 0 bases at V and 3 bases at J, with 15 bases between. Here the CDR3 reads CASSQSTTFGDYEQYV. CDR3 nucleotides: TGCGCCAGCAGTCAATCGACGACCTTTGGGGACTACGAGCAGTACGTC.

The chain joins TRBV7-9 to TRBJ2-3; 11 nucleotides align to TRBD2. The junction had 5 bases not matched to a gene; V was cut back by 3 bases and J by 0 bases. Germline assignment: CDR1 SEHNR and CDR2 FQNEAQ (reference sequence). This CDR3 region has 17 residues. The chain's CDR3 is CASSLRTSGFSTDTQYF. The CDR3 DNA reads TGTGCCAGCAGCTTGCGGACTAGCGGGTTTAGCACAGATACGCAGTATTTT.

The chain joins TRBV11-3 to TRBJ2-3; TRBD1 is a possible D gene (6 bases). The germline V and J ends were trimmed by 0 bases and 4 bases, with 14 bases remaining between them. In germline, CDR1 is SGHNT, CDR2 YENEEA. The CDR3 sequence is 16 residues long. The CDR3 region has the DNA TGTGCCAGCAGCTTAGATACAGGGAATAGGGCAGATACGCAGTATTTT. Translation gives CASSLDTGNRADTQYF.

The J gene is TRBJ2-1, the V gene TRBV6-1; 13 bases are a match to TRBD2. Unmatched junction bases numbered 16, after V lost 2 bases and J lost 9 bases. This CDR3 region has 19 residues. The germline V gene encodes CDR1 MNHNS and CDR2 SASEGT. The CDR3 bases are TGTGCCAGCAGTGAATTCCACCCTACCACTAGCGGGAGGGCCGGTGAGCAGTTCTTC. Translation gives CASSEFHPTTSGRAGEQFF.

The chain couples TRBV29-1 to TRBJ2-4; the match to TRBD2 covers 11 bases. Germline V CDR1 and CDR2: SQVTM, ANQGSEA. Losses at the gene ends were 6 bases for V and 6 bases for J; bases not matched to a gene: 7. The CDR3 extends over 14 amino acids. CDR3 nucleotides: TGCAGCGTGTTGGGACTAGCGGAAGGAAACATTCAGTACTTC. It codes for CSVLGLAEGNIQYF.

The chain recombines TRBV6-1 with TRBJ1-6; 9 bases map to TRBD1. After removal of 6 bases from V and 7 bases from J, the junction contained 7 bases not matched to a gene. CDR1 MNHNS and CDR2 SASEGT come from the germline V gene. CDR3 size: 15 residues. The CDR3 DNA follows: TGTGCCAGCAGAGCGGGAACAGGGGGCAATTCACCCCTCCACTTT. Its translation: CASRAGTGGNSPLHF.